Listed below are T cell receptor beta chains from one sample, sequenced in a study of blood T cell repertoires in COVID-19. Clones were read by immunoSEQ multiplex PCR, and TCRdb kept only the in-frame ones, dropping some. The sample holds 170,000 or so clones, about 86% seen once. Sequencing input: peripheral blood. The receptor source for this set is a man aged 50-59 years with active or convalescent COVID-19. Each CDR3 is given with its conserved first and last residue. The D gene is left open where the match is weak. Clone size is given for some rows only: seen once, a few or many times, or a class if the clone is expanded.

DNA	CDR3	D	J	size	V
TGTGCCTGGAGGCACAATGACAGGTTTTCCGAGCAGTACTTC	CAWRHNDRFSEQYF	.	TRBJ2-7	.	TRBV30
TGTGCCAGCAGCTCCCATTACAATGAGCAGTTCTTC	CASSSHYNEQFF	.	TRBJ2-1	.	TRBV13
TGTGCCAGCTCAAGGGGCAATGAGCAGTTCTTC	CASSRGNEQFF	.	TRBJ2-1	once	TRBV18
TGTGCCAGCAGTGTCAGGGGACGAGGCAAAAACATTCAGTACTTC	CASSVRGRGKNIQYF	.	TRBJ2-4	.	TRBV2
TGTGCCAGCAGTGAACGGCGACAGGGTGGGCAGTTCTTC	CASSERRQGGQFF	TRBD1	TRBJ2-1	.	TRBV6-1
TGTGCCAGCAGCTTAGTTCTAACGGGTACGCAGTATTTT	CASSLVLTGTQYF	.	TRBJ2-3	.	TRBV11-3
TGTGCCAGCAGCTTAGCAACGGGGGCTAATGAAAAACTGTTTTTT	CASSLATGANEKLFF	.	TRBJ1-4	.	TRBV7-9
TGCAGCGTCGTAATTAGGGGGGGACTGCAACAAGAGACCCAGTACTTC	CSVVIRGGLQQETQYF	.	TRBJ2-5	.	TRBV29-1
TGTGCCACCAGACTAGCGGGCCTCCCCGAGCAGTTCTTC	CATRLAGLPEQFF	TRBD2	TRBJ2-1	.	TRBV19
TGTGCCAGCAGCCAGGGGACAGACACCATATATTTT	CASSQGTDTIYF	TRBD1	TRBJ1-3	.	TRBV3-1/TRBV3-2
TGCGCCAGCAGCCAAGTGTTACAGGGGCAAGAGACCCAGTACTTC	CASSQVLQGQETQYF	TRBD1	TRBJ2-5	.	TRBV4-1
TGCGCCAGCAGTGTAAAGCGGGGGGGCTTAGATGAGCAGTTCTTC	CASSVKRGGLDEQFF	TRBD2	TRBJ2-1	.	TRBV10-2
TGTGCAAGTCGCTTAGCGGGCCCTGGACTACCCGGGCTAGGTGGGAGGACCCAGTACTTC	CASRLAGPGLPGLGGRTQYF	.	TRBJ2-5	.	TRBV12-2
TGTGCCAGTAGTATCCGTCCCGCAGGCTATGGCTACACCTTC	CASSIRPAGYGYTF	.	TRBJ1-2	.	TRBV19
TGTGCCAGCAGCTTGGCAGCGGGGCCCACTGAAGCTTTCTTT	CASSLAAGPTEAFF	.	TRBJ1-1	.	TRBV5-6
TGTGCCACCAGTGCGCAATCGGACAGGAGCCATGGCTACACCTTC	CATSAQSDRSHGYTF	TRBD1	TRBJ1-2	.	TRBV24-1
TGTGCCAGCAGCTTAACAGGAAACTACGAGCAGTACTTC	CASSLTGNYEQYF	.	TRBJ2-7	.	TRBV5-5
TGTGCCAGCAGCAACTCCGACAGGATGAACACTGAAGCTTTCTTT	CASSNSDRMNTEAFF	.	TRBJ1-1	.	TRBV6-6
TGTGCCAGCAGCTTAGTCCCGGGAGGAGACACTGAAGCTTTCTTT	CASSLVPGGDTEAFF	.	TRBJ1-1	.	TRBV11-2
TGTGCCATCAGGGGACAGGGGGCGGACACTGAAGCTTTCTTT	CAIRGQGADTEAFF	TRBD1	TRBJ1-1	.	TRBV10-3
TGTGCCAGCCGACCGTACCAGGAAAACAATGAGCAGTTCTTC	CASRPYQENNEQFF	.	TRBJ2-1	.	TRBV11-2
TGTGCCAGCTCACCTCCAGGGAGGGATAACAATGAGCAGTTCTTC	CASSPPGRDNNEQFF	TRBD2	TRBJ2-1	.	TRBV18
TGTGCCAGCAGCTTCGAGGCGGGAGTGGTTGAGCAGTTCTTC	CASSFEAGVVEQFF	TRBD2	TRBJ2-1	once	TRBV5-4
TGTGCCAGCAGCCAGGGACTAGCGGGATATAATGAGCAGTTCTTC	CASSQGLAGYNEQFF	TRBD2	TRBJ2-1	.	TRBV5-6
TGTGCCACCAGTGACCCCGAGTCAGGGGATAGCAATCAGCCCCAGCATTTT	CATSDPESGDSNQPQHF	.	TRBJ1-5	.	TRBV24-1
TGTGCCAGCAGACCCGACAGGGGGTGGGGCGGCTACACCTTC	CASRPDRGWGGYTF	TRBD1	TRBJ1-2	.	TRBV6-5
TGCGCCAGCAGCTTGGCCAATAGTGGCACAGACTATGGCTACACCTTC	CASSLANSGTDYGYTF	.	TRBJ1-2	.	TRBV5-1
TGTGCCAGCAGCATACTAGCGGGAGTTCCAAATGAGCAGTTCTTC	CASSILAGVPNEQFF	TRBD2	TRBJ2-1	.	TRBV11-3
TGTGCCACCAGTGATCCGGGACAGGGTTCTGAAGCTTTCTTT	CATSDPGQGSEAFF	TRBD1	TRBJ1-1	.	TRBV24-1
TGCGCCAGCAGCCAACCAGGGTTTAGGGGCTACACCTTC	CASSQPGFRGYTF	.	TRBJ1-2	.	TRBV4-3
TGTGCCAGCATCCCTCGGGACTCACCCTCCAAAGAGACCCAGTACTTC	CASIPRDSPSKETQYF	.	TRBJ2-5	.	TRBV7-6
TGTGCCAGCAGGTCGACAGGGGTAGGCCAGCCCCAGCATTTT	CASRSTGVGQPQHF	TRBD1	TRBJ1-5	.	TRBV7-9
TGTGCCAGCAGTGATCCAGGGGGCGGAGACTATGGCTACACCTTC	CASSDPGGGDYGYTF	TRBD1	TRBJ1-2	.	TRBV6-1
TGTGCCAGCAGACCCCACCAGGGTAACGGCAATCAGCCCCAGCATTTT	CASRPHQGNGNQPQHF	.	TRBJ1-5	.	TRBV11-1
TGTGCCAGCAGCTTCACTGGACAGGGATTGTATGCTTTCTTT	CASSFTGQGLYAFF	TRBD1	TRBJ1-1	.	TRBV7-2
TGTGCCAGCAGCGTAGATCTAGCGGGAGGGCGGGAGCAGTACTTC	CASSVDLAGGREQYF	TRBD2	TRBJ2-7	.	TRBV9
TGCAGCGGGGGACAAAGGAACACTGAAGCTTTCTTT	CSGGQRNTEAFF	.	TRBJ1-1	.	TRBV29-1
TGTGCCACCTCCGAGGGTAATAGACGTGATCAGCCCCAGCATTTT	CATSEGNRRDQPQHF	.	TRBJ1-5	.	TRBV15
TGTGCCAGCAGCGTCGCCGCCGGGACAAGGGGGAGTGAGCAGTTCTTC	CASSVAAGTRGSEQFF	.	TRBJ2-1	.	TRBV9
TGTGCCACCAGTGATCCCAGGGGAAGCACAGATACGCAGTATTTT	CATSDPRGSTDTQYF	.	TRBJ2-3	.	TRBV24-1
TGTGCCACCCGGGACAGAGACACCGGGGAGCTGTTTTTT	CATRDRDTGELFF	TRBD1	TRBJ2-2	.	TRBV11-1
TGTGCCACCAGTGAAGGGGACAGCAGCTACGAGCAGTACTTC	CATSEGDSSYEQYF	TRBD1	TRBJ2-7	.	TRBV24-1
TGTGCCAGCAGGGAAGGAGGGAGAGGGATAGAGGAGACCCAGTACTTC	CASREGGRGIEETQYF	.	TRBJ2-5	.	TRBV2
TGTGCCAGCTCCCAGGACAGGGGGGATCAGCCCCAGCATTTT	CASSQDRGDQPQHF	TRBD1	TRBJ1-5	.	TRBV18
TGTGCCAGCAGCGTAGCGGCCTGGGACAGGGGGCTTGGAAACACCATATATTTT	CASSVAAWDRGLGNTIYF	TRBD1	TRBJ1-3	few	TRBV9
TGTGCCAGCAGCCAAAGCAGGGGTGGTGGCTACACCTTC	CASSQSRGGGYTF	.	TRBJ1-2	.	TRBV3-1/TRBV3-2